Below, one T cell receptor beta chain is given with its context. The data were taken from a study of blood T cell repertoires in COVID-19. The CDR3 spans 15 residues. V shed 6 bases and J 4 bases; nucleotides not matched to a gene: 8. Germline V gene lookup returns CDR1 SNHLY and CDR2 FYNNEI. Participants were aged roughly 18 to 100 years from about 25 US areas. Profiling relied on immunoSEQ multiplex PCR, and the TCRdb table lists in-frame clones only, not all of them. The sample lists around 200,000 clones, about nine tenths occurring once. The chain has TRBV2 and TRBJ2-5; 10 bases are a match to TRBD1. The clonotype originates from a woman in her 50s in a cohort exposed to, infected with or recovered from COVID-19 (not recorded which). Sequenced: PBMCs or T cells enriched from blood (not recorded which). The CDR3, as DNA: TGTGCCAGCAGCCGACTTGGGACAGGGGCAGAGACCCAGTACTTC. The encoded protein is CASSRLGTGAETQYF.